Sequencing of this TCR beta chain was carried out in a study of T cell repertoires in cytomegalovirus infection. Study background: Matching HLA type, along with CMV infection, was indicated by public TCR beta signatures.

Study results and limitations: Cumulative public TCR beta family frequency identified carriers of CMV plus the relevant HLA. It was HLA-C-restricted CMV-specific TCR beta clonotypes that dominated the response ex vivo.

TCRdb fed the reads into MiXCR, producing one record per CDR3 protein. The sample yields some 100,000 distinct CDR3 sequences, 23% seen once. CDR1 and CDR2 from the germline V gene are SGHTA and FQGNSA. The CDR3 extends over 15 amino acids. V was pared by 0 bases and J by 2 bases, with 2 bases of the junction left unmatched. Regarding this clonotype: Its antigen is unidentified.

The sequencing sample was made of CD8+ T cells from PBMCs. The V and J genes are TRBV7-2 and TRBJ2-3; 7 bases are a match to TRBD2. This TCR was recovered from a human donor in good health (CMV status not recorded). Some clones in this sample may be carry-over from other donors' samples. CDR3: CASSLASGSTDTQYF. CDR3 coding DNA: TGTGCCAGCAGCTTAGCTAGCGGGTCCACAGATACGCAGTATTTT.